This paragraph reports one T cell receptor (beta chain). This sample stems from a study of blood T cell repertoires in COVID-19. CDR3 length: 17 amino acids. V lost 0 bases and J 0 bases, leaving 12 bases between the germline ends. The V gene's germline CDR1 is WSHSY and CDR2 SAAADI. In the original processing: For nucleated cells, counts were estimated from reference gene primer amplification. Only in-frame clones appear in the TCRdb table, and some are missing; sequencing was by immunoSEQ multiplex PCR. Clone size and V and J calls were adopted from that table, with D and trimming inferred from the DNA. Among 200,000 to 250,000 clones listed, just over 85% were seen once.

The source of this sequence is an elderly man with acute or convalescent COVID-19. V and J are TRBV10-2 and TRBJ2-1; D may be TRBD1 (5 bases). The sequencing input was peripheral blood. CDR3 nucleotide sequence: TGCGCCAGCAGTGAGTCGATGCAGGGAAGCTCCTACAATGAGCAGTTCTTC. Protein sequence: CASSESMQGSSYNEQFF.